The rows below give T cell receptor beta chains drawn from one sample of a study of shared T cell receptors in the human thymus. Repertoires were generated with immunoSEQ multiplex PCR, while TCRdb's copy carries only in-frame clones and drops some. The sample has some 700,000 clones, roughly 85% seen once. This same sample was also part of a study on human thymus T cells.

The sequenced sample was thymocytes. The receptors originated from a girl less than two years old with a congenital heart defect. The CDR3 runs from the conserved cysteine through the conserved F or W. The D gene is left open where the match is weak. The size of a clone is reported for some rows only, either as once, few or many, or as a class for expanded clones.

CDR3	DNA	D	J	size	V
CASSEEAGNYNSPLHF	TGTGCCAGCAGTGAAGAGGCAGGAAACTATAATTCACCCCTCCACTTT	.	TRBJ1-6	.	TRBV6-1
CASTAASNQPQHF	TGTGCCAGCACCGCGGCTAGCAATCAGCCCCAGCATTTT	.	TRBJ1-5	.	TRBV6-6
CASSQGITGSSYNSPLHF	TGCGCCAGCAGCCAAGGGATAACAGGGAGCTCCTATAATTCACCCCTCCACTTT	.	TRBJ1-6	.	TRBV4-3
CASSPWTGAPYGYTF	TGTGCCAGCAGTCCCTGGACAGGGGCCCCCTATGGCTACACCTTC	TRBD1	TRBJ1-2	.	TRBV27
CASSPRDRGFDEQFF	TGTGCCAGCAGCCCAAGGGACAGGGGTTTCGATGAGCAGTTCTTC	TRBD1	TRBJ2-1	.	TRBV7-8
CASSFLSGGARGTQYF	TGCGCCAGCAGCTTCTTAAGCGGGGGGGCCAGGGGGACCCAGTACTTC	TRBD2	TRBJ2-5	.	TRBV5-1
CASSYPGQTVLTF	TGTGCCAGTAGTTATCCGGGACAAACGGTACTCACCTTC	.	TRBJ1-2	.	TRBV19
CASSLATALNEQFF	TGTGCCAGCAGCTTAGCTACAGCTCTGAATGAGCAGTTCTTC	.	TRBJ2-1	.	TRBV7-9
CASSSARFTGELFF	TGTGCCAGCAGTTCCGCTAGGTTCACCGGGGAGCTGTTTTTT	.	TRBJ2-2	once	TRBV6-5
CASSPRIWYRGDNQPQHF	TGTGCCAGTAGTCCCCGGATTTGGTACAGGGGAGATAATCAGCCCCAGCATTTT	TRBD1	TRBJ1-5	.	TRBV19
CASSPTAPNQPQHF	TGTGCCAGCAGTCCTACAGCCCCTAATCAGCCCCAGCATTTT	.	TRBJ1-5	.	TRBV27
CASSQDERGWTDTQYF	TGCGCCAGCAGCCAAGATGAACGGGGGTGGACAGATACGCAGTATTTT	.	TRBJ2-3	.	TRBV4-3
CASSHPWGTSPISGYTF	TGCGCCAGCAGCCACCCATGGGGGACATCCCCCATTAGCGGCTACACCTTC	.	TRBJ1-2	.	TRBV4-1
CASRGTGRGYTF	TGTGCCAGTAGGGGGACAGGGCGGGGCTACACCTTC	TRBD1	TRBJ1-2	.	TRBV19
CASSVEGRVKAPSGSYNEQFF	TGTGCCAGCAGCGTAGAGGGCAGGGTGAAAGCCCCGTCCGGCTCCTACAATGAGCAGTTCTTC	.	TRBJ2-1	.	TRBV9
CASSFEGHNQPQHF	TGTGCCAGCAGTTTTGAGGGTCACAATCAGCCCCAGCATTTT	.	TRBJ1-5	.	TRBV28
CASSLGRGTGKDGYTF	TGTGCCAGCAGCTTAGGTCGCGGGACAGGGAAAGATGGCTACACCTTC	TRBD1	TRBJ1-2	.	TRBV7-9
CASKGTGDEKLFF	TGTGCCAGCAAAGGGACAGGGGATGAAAAACTGTTTTTT	TRBD1	TRBJ1-4	.	TRBV27
CASSGQAGREQFF	TGTGCCAGCTCAGGACAGGCGGGGCGGGAGCAGTTCTTC	.	TRBJ2-1	few	TRBV6-5
CASQKGDRGDNEQFF	TGTGCCAGCCAAAAGGGGGACAGGGGGGACAATGAGCAGTTCTTC	TRBD1	TRBJ2-1	few	TRBV14
CATSRRGTDYGYTF	TGTGCCACCAGCAGACGTGGGACAGATTATGGCTACACCTTC	TRBD1	TRBJ1-2	.	TRBV15
CASSWGQGRIPNYGYTF	TGTGCCAGCAGCTGGGGACAGGGACGAATTCCTAACTATGGCTACACCTTC	TRBD1	TRBJ1-2	once	TRBV7-9
CASRTRINSNQPQHF	TGTGCCAGCAGAACCAGGATAAATAGCAATCAGCCCCAGCATTTT	.	TRBJ1-5	.	TRBV2
CASWGRADYEQYF	TGCGCCAGCTGGGGGAGGGCAGACTACGAGCAGTACTTC	TRBD2	TRBJ2-7	.	TRBV10-2
CASSRTGQGRAPLHF	TGTGCCAGCAGTAGAACAGGACAGGGTCGGGCACCCCTCCACTTT	TRBD1	TRBJ1-6	.	TRBV27
CASSLGDRGGNQPQHF	TGTGCCAGCAGTTTAGGGGACAGGGGAGGCAATCAGCCCCAGCATTTT	TRBD1	TRBJ1-5	once	TRBV28
CASEGGANVLTF	TGTGCCAGTGAGGGTGGGGCCAACGTCCTGACTTTC	.	TRBJ2-6	once	TRBV19
CASSFEASFNEKLFF	TGTGCCAGCAGCTTTGAGGCGAGCTTCAATGAAAAACTGTTTTTT	.	TRBJ1-4	.	TRBV7-8
CASSARPHLNTEAFF	TGTGCCAGCAGTGCGAGGCCGCATTTGAACACTGAAGCTTTCTTT	.	TRBJ1-1	.	TRBV2
CASSLKEGACGYTF	TGTGCCAGCAGCCTAAAGGAGGGGGCGTGTGGCTACACCTTC	TRBD1	TRBJ1-2	once	TRBV4-2
CASSVKPGQGITDTQYF	TGTGCCAGCAGCGTCAAGCCGGGACAGGGAATCACAGATACGCAGTATTTT	TRBD1	TRBJ2-3	.	TRBV9
CARETRDRDYNEQFF	TGTGCCAGGGAAACCAGGGACAGGGATTACAATGAGCAGTTCTTC	TRBD1	TRBJ2-1	.	TRBV7-4
CASSPTRGSSYNEQFF	TGTGCCAGCAGTCCCACCCGGGGAAGCTCCTACAATGAGCAGTTCTTC	.	TRBJ2-1	.	TRBV27
CASSKMGRGGSRTEAFF	TGTGCCAGCTCTAAGATGGGCAGGGGCGGGTCTAGGACTGAAGCTTTCTTT	.	TRBJ1-1	few	TRBV28
CASSLAGTGGYEQYF	TGTGCCAGCAGCTTAGCCGGGACAGGGGGCTACGAGCAGTACTTC	TRBD1	TRBJ2-7	.	TRBV11-2
CASSDEGDTGLSTDTQYF	TGTGCCAGCAGTGACGAGGGGGACACAGGGCTGAGCACAGATACGCAGTATTTT	.	TRBJ2-3	.	TRBV25-1
CASRRHSRRCEKLFF	TGTGCCAGCAGAAGACACTCCCGGAGGTGTGAAAAACTGTTTTTT	.	TRBJ1-4	once	TRBV27
CSAPTPLEQYF	TGCAGTGCCCCGACTCCACTTGAGCAGTACTTC	.	TRBJ2-7	few	TRBV20-1
CSVEFGAGCRPKRCETQYF	TGCAGCGTTGAATTCGGGGCGGGGTGCCGTCCCAAAAGGTGTGAGACCCAGTACTTC	.	TRBJ2-5	once	TRBV29-1
CAIGRDSTNEKLFF	TGTGCCATCGGGAGAGACTCAACTAATGAAAAACTGTTTTTT	.	TRBJ1-4	.	TRBV10-3
CASSLRQGYEQYF	TGTGCCAGCAGCCTCCGACAGGGCTACGAGCAGTACTTC	TRBD1	TRBJ2-7	.	TRBV7-9
CASKPGQTSYNEQFF	TGTGCCAGTAAACCGGGACAGACCTCCTACAATGAGCAGTTCTTC	TRBD1	TRBJ2-1	.	TRBV19